The 31 T cell receptor beta chains given below trace back to one sample, sequenced in a study of T cells in Graves' hyperthyroidism and ophthalmopathy. Researchers amplified the TCR beta CDR3 regions from RNA transcripts. The HTBI primer set was used in a first-round RT-PCR of the TCR CDR3. One entry per CDR3 protein, called by TCRdb with MiXCR from the multiplex PCR reads. The table records fewer than 550,000 distinct CDR3 sequences, approximately 14% of them present only once. Sequencing was carried out using blood. These receptors all stem from a woman aged 18-29 years with Graves' hyperthyroidism.

The sample holds a few counts of this clonotype. The V and J genes are TRBV10-1 and TRBJ1-1, with a tentative D call TRBD1 (5 bases). From germline, CDR1 is WNHNN and CDR2 SYGVQD (reference sequence). This CDR3 has 16 residues. The germline V and J ends were trimmed by 0 bases and 2 bases, with 13 bases remaining between them. CDR3: CASSESSWDANTEAFF. As DNA, the CDR3 is TGCGCCAGCAGTGAGTCCAGTTGGGACGCAAACACTGAAGCTTTCTTT.

The table lists this clonotype with many counts. The chain uses TRBV20-1 and TRBJ2-7; the D gene is possibly TRBD2 (5 bases). In germline, CDR1 is DFQATT, CDR2 SNEGSKA (reference sequence). The CDR3 is made up of 11 amino acids. Trimming shortened V by 3 bases and J by 5 bases, and 8 bases separated the two germline ends. The CDR3 DNA reads as TGCAGTGCTAGTAGACTAAACGAGCAGTACTTC. Protein sequence: CSASRLNEQYF.

This clonotype came up many times. The chain joins TRBV6-1 to TRBJ1-1; possibly TRBD1 for D (5 bases). The CDR3 runs to 17 residues. The germline CDR1 and CDR2 sequences are MNHNS and SASEGT. The germline V and J ends were trimmed by 1 base and 4 bases, with 19 bases remaining between them. Here the CDR3 reads CASSEGAGNYGGTEAFF. CDR3 DNA sequence: TGTGCCAGCAGTGAAGGGGCAGGGAATTATGGAGGCACTGAAGCTTTCTTT.

This rearrangement joins TRBV14 to TRBJ1-4; perhaps TRBD1 as D (6 bases). Per the germline V gene, CDR1 is SGHDN and CDR2 is FVKESK. The CDR3 consists of 17 residues. Trimming shortened V by 5 bases and J by 3 bases, and 19 bases separated the two germline ends. The chain's CDR3 is CASSGDTDSQPNEKLFF. The CDR3 coding sequence is TGTGCCAGCAGCGGCGATACGGACAGCCAACCTAATGAAAAACTGTTTTTT.

This clonotype was detected ten times or more. This chain joins TRBV11-3 and TRBJ2-7; D perhaps matches TRBD2 (5 bases). The germline gives CDR1 SGHNT, CDR2 YENEEA. V was shortened by 4 bases and J by 1 base, with 11 bases between the two germline ends. The CDR3 sequence is 14 residues long. The CDR3 nucleotides are TGTGCCAGCAGCTCCGGACTTCATTCCTACGAGCAGTACTTC. Amino acids: CASSSGLHSYEQYF.

The chain uses TRBV6-2 or TRBV6-3 and TRBJ2-6; D is unresolved. Germline CDR1 MNHEY, CDR2 SVGEGT. The CDR3 totals 15 residues. V lost 4 bases and J lost 4, with 11 bases in between. Written as DNA, the CDR3 is TGTGCCAGCAGTTTCCTCGGAGCGGGGGCCAACGTCCTGACTTTC. Amino acid sequence: CASSFLGAGANVLTF.

The V call is TRBV5-4, the J call TRBJ1-1; D may be TRBD1 (6 bases). CDR3 length: 14 amino acids. V lost 3 bases to trimming and J lost 4 bases, with 13 bases between them. The germline V gene has CDR1 SGHNT and CDR2 YYREEE (reference sequence). CDR3 bases: TGTGCCAGCAGCTCCCAGGGGAGGGTCACTGAAGCTTTCTTT. It translates to CASSSQGRVTEAFF.

A note on this clonotype: Since a much larger clone is just one base distant, this may be a read error. The chain links TRBV6-1 to TRBJ2-3, with TRBD1 matching over 12 bases. The CDR3 length is 16 residues. Germline lookup yields CDR1 MNHNS and CDR2 SASEGT. The CDR3 sequence is CVSSARGDRGRDTQYF. The CDR3 bases are TGTGTCAGCAGTGCTCGGGGGGACAGGGGGCGAGATACGCAGTATTTT.

This clonotype was seen repeatedly, ten times or more. The chain uses TRBV20-1 and TRBJ1-2; weak D call: TRBD1 (6 bases). Trimming took off 3 bases at V and 0 bases at J, with 29 bases between the two ends. Germline lookup yields CDR1 DFQATT and CDR2 SNEGSKA (reference sequence). CDR3 length: 20 amino acids. CDR3 protein: CSARSGTGIKSGAANYGYTF. The CDR3 nucleotides are TGCAGTGCTAGGAGCGGTACAGGGATTAAGTCTGGGGCCGCTAACTATGGCTACACCTTC.

The J gene is TRBJ2-1, the V gene TRBV20-1, with a weak D call TRBD2 (6 bases). CDR1 and CDR2 (germline): DFQATT, SNEGSKA (reference sequence). The CDR3 is 12 amino acids. Between the trimmed V and J ends, which lost 0 bases and 6 bases, there was a span of 6 bases. The CDR3 DNA reads TGCAGTGCTAGAGAGGGACTCAATGAGCAGTTCTTC. It translates to CSAREGLNEQFF.

This clonotype was seen repeatedly, ten times or more. The chain employs TRBV12-3 or TRBV12-4 and TRBJ1-4; tentative D call: TRBD1 (6 bases). Trimming cost V 3 bases and J 7 bases, with 12 bases left between them. The CDR3 is 14 residues long. CDR3 sequence: CASSFRGGGEKLFF. The CDR3 DNA sequence: TGTGCCAGCAGTTTTAGGGGGGGGGGTGAAAAACTGTTTTTT.

This sequence joins TRBV20-1 and TRBJ2-2, with 9 bases fitting TRBD1. The CDR3 totals 15 residues. In germline, CDR1 is DFQATT, CDR2 SNEGSKA (reference sequence). The J segment lost 5 bases and the V segment lost 3 bases, leaving 7 bases of the junction unmatched. The DNA for the CDR3 is TGCAGTGCTAGGAGTCCCGGGACAGGGACCGGGGAGCTGTTTTTT. It translates to CSARSPGTGTGELFF.

Ten or more counts support this clonotype. The chain uses TRBV28 and TRBJ2-7; 7 nucleotides align to TRBD2. The CDR3 is made up of 16 amino acids. The germline gives CDR1 MDHEN, CDR2 SYDVKM. V gave up 3 bases and J gave up 1 base; unmatched junction bases: 9. CDR3 DNA: TGTGCCAGCAGTTTCTCCCTAGCGGAACTATCCTACGAGCAGTACTTC. Its translation is CASSFSLAELSYEQYF. The full variable domain, completed using reference TRBV28 and TRBJ2-7, is DVKVTQSSRYLVKRTGEKVFLECVQDMDHENMFWYRQDPGLGLRLIYFSYDVKMKEKGDIPEGYSVSREKKERFSLILESASTNQTSMYLCASSFSLAELSYEQYFGPGTRLTVT.

This clonotype was detected only a few times. The rearrangement joins TRBV4-2 to TRBJ1-2, with 7 bases that match TRBD1. Germline V gene sequence: CDR1 LGHNA, CDR2 YNFKEQ. Trimming at V came to 4 bases and at J to 3 bases, leaving 11 bases not matched to a gene. This CDR3 has 16 residues. In DNA, the CDR3 is TGTGCCAGCAGCCCCCAGGGGGGGGGTCTTGACTATGGCTACACCTTC. Translation: CASSPQGGGLDYGYTF.

The chain couples TRBV5-1 to TRBJ1-1, with a tentative D call TRBD1 (5 bases). V dropped 4 bases and J dropped 0 bases, with 13 bases sitting between them. The germline V gene has CDR1 SGHRS and CDR2 YFSETQ. This CDR3 has 15 amino acids. CDR3: CASSGGSGLNTEAFF. CDR3 in DNA: TGCGCCAGCAGCGGGGGGTCGGGCCTGAACACTGAAGCTTTCTTT.

V usage is TRBV19 and J usage is TRBJ2-2, with D possibly matching TRBD2 (6 bases). This CDR3 contains 16 residues. Germline V gene sequence: CDR1 LNHDA, CDR2 SQIVND (reference sequence). V was trimmed by 10 bases and J by 1 base, leaving 19 bases between them. This CDR3 reads CATPIRAGRNTGELFF. The CDR3 region has the DNA TGTGCCACTCCTATCAGGGCGGGACGGAACACCGGGGAGCTGTTTTTT.

This clonotype occurred many times. The gene calls are TRBV12-3 or TRBV12-4 and TRBJ2-7; no clear D gene. V was shortened by 3 bases and J by 1 base, with 13 bases between the two germline ends. The CDR3 is made up of 15 amino acids. Written as DNA, the CDR3 is TGTGCCAGCAGTTTGCGGCGCCTCAGGTCCTACGAGCAGTACTTC. Amino acid sequence: CASSLRRLRSYEQYF.

The chain employs TRBV9 and TRBJ2-3; D might be TRBD2 (6 bases). Germline CDR1 reads SGDLS; CDR2 reads YYNGEE. Trimming shortened V by 0 bases and J by 2 bases, and 10 bases separated the two germline ends. The CDR3 loop spans 15 amino acids. CDR3 region: CASSVELAFTDTQYF. In DNA form, the CDR3 reads TGTGCCAGCAGCGTAGAGCTAGCGTTCACAGATACGCAGTATTTT.

This clonotype occurred many times. The rearrangement uses TRBV3-1 and TRBJ2-5; 11 bases are shared with TRBD2. Germline CDR1 reads LGHDT; CDR2 reads YNNKEL (reference sequence). The CDR3 runs 17 residues. The V and J ends lost 4 bases and 7 bases, in that order; junction bases with no gene match: 14. CDR3: CASSRQLAGEGRGTQYF. CDR3 DNA: TGTGCCAGCAGCCGTCAACTAGCGGGAGAGGGGAGAGGGACCCAGTACTTC.

This clonotype was observed many times. The chain carries TRBV6-6 and TRBJ1-6; tentatively, D is TRBD1 (5 bases). Germline CDR1 MNHNY, CDR2 SVGAGI (reference sequence). Trimming removed 2 bases from V and 6 bases from J, with 11 bases in between. The CDR3 extends over 15 amino acids. CDR3 protein: CASSYGAGSNSPLHF. CDR3 sequence (DNA): TGTGCCAGCAGTTACGGGGCAGGCAGTAATTCACCCCTCCACTTT.

This clonotype was seen repeatedly, ten times or more. The V gene is TRBV3-1, the J gene TRBJ1-3; weak D call: TRBD1 (5 bases). The germline V gene encodes CDR1 LGHDT and CDR2 YNNKEL (reference sequence). CDR3 length: 12 residues. V lost 7 bases and J 4 bases, leaving 8 bases between the germline ends. DNA of the CDR3: TGTGCCAGCACGGGGGGAGGAAACACCATATATTTT. Amino acid sequence: CASTGGGNTIYF.

This clonotype was picked up a small number of times. This chain joins TRBV27 and TRBJ2-3, with a possible D match to TRBD1 (6 bases). The CDR3 length is 16 residues. Germline lookup yields CDR1 MNHEY and CDR2 SMNVEV (reference sequence). The V end was cut by 5 bases, the J end by 3 bases, with 18 bases between. The DNA of the CDR3 is TGTGCCAGCAGTCCTTACGCCCAGGGGTTGACAGATACGCAGTATTTT. Translation gives CASSPYAQGLTDTQYF.

The chain links TRBV18 to TRBJ2-7; D is unclear. This CDR3 comprises 15 residues. Germline CDR1 and CDR2: KGHSH and LQKENI. Between the trimmed V and J ends, which lost 1 base and 5 bases, there was a span of 15 bases. CDR3: CASSPHAQTFDEQYF. DNA for the CDR3: TGTGCCAGCTCACCACACGCCCAGACTTTTGACGAGCAGTACTTC. Variable domain in full (rest from reference TRBV18 and TRBJ2-7): NAGVMQNPRHLVRRRGQEARLRCSPMKGHSHVYWYRQLPEEGLKFMVYLQKENIIDESGMPKERFSAEFPKEGPSILRIQQVVRGDSAAYFCASSPHAQTFDEQYFGPGTRLTVT.

This clonotype has more than one count but fewer than ten. CDR3 sequence reads: CATSRGRGLIGELFF. The CDR3 region has the DNA TGTGCCACCAGCAGAGGCCGGGGTTTGATCGGGGAGCTGTTTTTT. The chain carries TRBV15 and TRBJ2-2; D is possibly TRBD2 (5 bases). Germline V gene lookup returns CDR1 LNHNV and CDR2 YYDKDF (reference sequence). Trimming took off 1 base at V and 7 bases at J, with 13 bases between the two ends. The CDR3 sequence is 15 residues long. The entire variable domain, with the rest obtained from reference TRBV15 and TRBJ2-2, is as follows: DAMVIQNPRYQVTQFGKPVTLSCSQTLNHNVMYWYQQKSSQAPKLLFHYYDKDFNNEADTPDNFQSRRPNTSFCFLDIRSPGLGDTAMYLCATSRGRGLIGELFFGEGSRLTVL.

This clonotype was seen a handful of times. The chain is built from TRBV24-1 and TRBJ2-1, with 8 bases matching TRBD1. The CDR3 runs 12 residues. Germline V gene sequence: CDR1 KGHDR, CDR2 SFDVKD. Losses at the gene ends were 9 bases for V and 12 bases for J; bases not matched to a gene: 9. Here the CDR3 DNA reads TGTGCCACCTCCTTTCAGGGGGCACGGCAGTTCTTC. It is translated as CATSFQGARQFF.

This clonotype has a handful of counts. V usage is TRBV7-9 and J usage is TRBJ2-1; D possibly uses TRBD1 or TRBD2 (6 bases each). With 5 bases removed from V and 7 bases from J, the gap between germline ends came to 18 bases. Germline V gene data show CDR1 as SEHNR and CDR2 as FQNEAQ (reference sequence). The CDR3 covers 15 residues. The CDR3 DNA sequence: TGTGCCAGCAGCCAAAGGGGGGAGAGGATGAATGAGCAGTTCTTC. It encodes CASSQRGERMNEQFF.

There are many counts of this clonotype. The chain combines TRBV3-1 with TRBJ2-7; 7 bases line up with TRBD1. V trimming: 4 bases; J trimming: 6 bases; junction bases outside the gene matches: 9. Germline V gene lookup returns CDR1 LGHDT and CDR2 YNNKEL (reference sequence). This CDR3 is built from 14 residues. CDR3 protein: CASSPDRVGSEQYF. CDR3 DNA: TGTGCCAGCAGCCCTGACAGGGTGGGGAGCGAGCAGTACTTC.

This clonotype was counted only a few times. The J gene is TRBJ2-7, the V gene TRBV20-1; no firm D call. Looked up from germline, CDR1 is DFQATT and CDR2 is SNEGSKA (reference sequence). The CDR3 contains 12 residues. V was pared by 3 bases and J by 0 bases, with 6 bases between. CDR3 DNA sequence: TGCAGTGCTAGTCCCGACTCCTACGAGCAGTACTTC. Translation: CSASPDSYEQYF.

The sample holds many counts of this clonotype. The chain carries TRBV7-2 and TRBJ2-5, with a tentative D call TRBD2 (7 bases). The V end lost 7 bases, the J end lost 5 bases, and 14 bases lay between the germline ends. Germline CDR1 reads SGHTA; CDR2 reads FQGNSA. CDR3 length: 13 residues. The CDR3 nucleotides are TGTGCCAGCACCCCGGGGGGCCGGGAGACCCAGTACTTC. Translation gives CASTPGGRETQYF. Complete variable domain (other parts from reference TRBV7-2 and TRBJ2-5): GAGVSQSPSNKVTEKGKDVELRCDPISGHTALYWYRQSLGQGLEFLIYFQGNSAPDKSGLPSDRFSAERTGGSVSTLTIQRTQQEDSAVYLCASTPGGRETQYFGPGTRLLVL.

This clonotype was detected many times. This chain joins TRBV5-1 and TRBJ2-1; 11 nucleotides line up with TRBD2. The CDR3 has 19 amino acids. Germline assignment: CDR1 SGHRS and CDR2 YFSETQ. Trimming removed 4 bases from V and 3 bases from J; junction bases left unmatched: 15. The CDR3 protein is CASSHHGRSGGAFYNEQFF. Here the CDR3 DNA reads TGCGCCAGCAGCCACCACGGACGTAGCGGGGGGGCCTTCTACAATGAGCAGTTCTTC. The full variable domain, rest sourced from reference TRBV5-1 and TRBJ2-1, is KAGVTQTPRYLIKTRGQQVTLSCSPISGHRSVSWYQQTPGQGLQFLFEYFSETQRNKGNFPGRFSGRQFSNSRSEMNVSTLELGDSALYLCASSHHGRSGGAFYNEQFFGPGTRLTVL.

This chain uses TRBV12-3 or TRBV12-4 with TRBJ2-3; D possibly corresponds to TRBD1 (6 bases). V was shortened by 2 bases and J by 4 bases, with 13 bases between the two germline ends. The CDR3 has 15 residues. The CDR3 DNA sequence: TGTGCCAGCAGTTTACTGGGGGCACGGGCAGATACGCAGTATTTT. Translating it yields CASSLLGARADTQYF.